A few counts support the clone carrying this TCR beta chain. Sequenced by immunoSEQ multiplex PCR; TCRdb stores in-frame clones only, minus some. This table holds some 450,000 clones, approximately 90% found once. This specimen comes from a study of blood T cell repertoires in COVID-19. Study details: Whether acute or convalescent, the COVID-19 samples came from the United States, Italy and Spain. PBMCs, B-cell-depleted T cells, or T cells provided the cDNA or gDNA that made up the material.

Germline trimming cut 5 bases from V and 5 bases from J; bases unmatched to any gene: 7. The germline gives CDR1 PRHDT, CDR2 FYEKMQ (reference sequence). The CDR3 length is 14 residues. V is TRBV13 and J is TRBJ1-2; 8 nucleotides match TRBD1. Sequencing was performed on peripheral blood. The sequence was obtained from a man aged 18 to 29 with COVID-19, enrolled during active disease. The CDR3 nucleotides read TGTGCCAGCAGCCCCCAAGGACAGGGATATGGCTACACCTTC. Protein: CASSPQGQGYGYTF.